Below are 6 T cell receptor beta chains sequenced from a single sample in a study of cytomegalovirus exposure and HLA in healthy donors. The PCR used 60 Vbeta and 13 Jbeta primers. Profiled with immunoSEQ multiplex PCR; TCRdb holds only in-frame clones, not every one. The table lists some 170,000 clones, roughly 65% of them singletons. The sample consisted of PBMCs. The receptor set was obtained from a man younger than 35 in good health and CMV-seropositive.

Notes on this clone: The junction departs from germline at one end; a sequencing error may be responsible. J is TRBJ1-1 and V is TRBV7-7; TRBD1 aligns across 7 bases. Germline V gene sequence: CDR1 SSHAT, CDR2 FNYEAQ (reference sequence). The CDR3 totals 13 residues. The CDR3 DNA reads as TGTGCTAGCAGCTTAGTACAGGGGAGGCCGGCTTTCTTT. Protein: CASSLVQGRPAFF. Full variable domain (outside the CDR3, taken from reference TRBV7-7 and TRBJ1-1): GAGVSQSPRYKVTKRGQDVTLRCDPISSHATLYWYQQALGQGPEFLTYFNYEAQPDKSGLPSDRFSAERPEGSISTLTIQRTEQRDSAMYRCASSLVQGRPAFFGQGTRLTVV.

This clone was counted a single time. J is TRBJ2-5 and V is TRBV4-2; 7 positions match TRBD2. Trimming at V came to 0 bases and at J to 7 bases, leaving 5 bases not matched to a gene. This CDR3 comprises 14 residues. Germline values: CDR1 LGHNA, CDR2 YNFKEQ. This CDR3 is CASSQEAWEGTQYF. The CDR3 DNA is TGTGCCAGCAGCCAAGAAGCCTGGGAGGGGACCCAGTACTTC.

The V call is TRBV7-9, the J call TRBJ1-6; 9 bases are shared with TRBD1. This CDR3 is 16 amino acids long. V dropped 4 bases and J dropped 9; count of bases not matched to a gene: 10. Germline values: CDR1 SEHNR, CDR2 FQNEAQ (reference sequence). The CDR3 nucleotides read TGTGCCAGCAGCTCCGGGACAGGGATTGGTGGTTCACCCCTCCACTTT. Protein sequence: CASSSGTGIGGSPLHF.

V usage is TRBV2 and J usage is TRBJ1-5; the D is unclear. Germline-derived CDR1 and CDR2 are SNHLY and FYNNEI. The CDR3 contains 13 residues. The germline V and J ends were trimmed by 8 bases and 3 bases, with 11 bases remaining between them. CDR3: CASDAQPNQPQHF. The DNA of the CDR3 is TGTGCCAGCGACGCACAGCCCAATCAGCCCCAGCATTTT.

The chain carries TRBV2 and TRBJ1-1; 8 nucleotides line up with TRBD1. J lost 1 base, V lost 4 bases, and 2 bases had no gene match. The CDR3 covers 14 residues. Germline CDR1 and CDR2: SNHLY and FYNNEI. As DNA, the CDR3 is TGTGCCAGCAGTGGGGACAGGAGGAACACTGAAGCTTTCTTT. This encodes CASSGDRRNTEAFF.

There are a few counts of this clone. The chain employs TRBV2 and TRBJ2-7, with D unresolved. Trimming shortened V by 5 bases and J by 6 bases, and 11 bases separated the two germline ends. The CDR3 length is 12 residues. CDR1 SNHLY and CDR2 FYNNEI come from the germline V gene. The CDR3 region is CASSQTWAEQYV. The DNA for the CDR3 is TGTGCCAGCAGTCAAACTTGGGCCGAGCAGTACGTC.